The 21 T cell receptor beta chains presented below share a single source sample, sequenced in a study of shared clonotypes between healthy human individuals. CD8 cells regarded as naive lacked CD45RO, were positively chosen for CCR7, and omitted terminally differentiated effector memory CD45RA+ cells. Generated by immunoSEQ multiplex PCR, the TCRdb table keeps only in-frame clones and is missing some. The table lists roughly 2,000,000 clones, approximately 95% of them singletons, with roughly 1.2% in the top ten. The specimen was naive CD8+ T cells sorted from blood. The receptors originated from a young man in good health.

The J gene is TRBJ2-7, the V gene TRBV4-3; perhaps TRBD2 as D (6 bases). V lost 1 base, J lost 0 bases, and 10 bases lay in between. The CDR3 length is 15 residues. Germline loops: CDR1 LGHNA, CDR2 YSLEER. This CDR3 is CASSQALGGSYEQYF. DNA for the CDR3: TGCGCCAGCAGCCAAGCCCTCGGGGGCTCCTACGAGCAGTACTTC.

This clone was recorded only once. CDR3 coding DNA: TGTGCCAGCAGCGAAGACGGGACAGGGGCTGGAAACACCATATATTTT. Protein: CASSEDGTGAGNTIYF. The J gene is TRBJ1-3, the V gene TRBV9, with TRBD1 matching 10 bases. The CDR3 length is 16 residues. The V segment lost 3 bases and the J segment 2 bases; nucleotides outside the gene matches: 5. Germline V gene data show CDR1 as SGDLS and CDR2 as YYNGEE.

The V and J genes are TRBV6-1 and TRBJ2-7, with D hard to call. Deletions cut 4 bases from V and 1 base from J, with 8 bases between. The CDR3 consists of 13 residues. CDR1 MNHNS and CDR2 SASEGT come from the germline V gene. CDR3 sequence reads: CASSAADSYEQYF. The CDR3 DNA reads TGTGCCAGCAGTGCTGCAGATTCCTACGAGCAGTACTTC.

The chain uses TRBV9 and TRBJ2-4; perhaps TRBD2 as D (6 bases). Germline values: CDR1 SGDLS, CDR2 YYNGEE. CDR3 length equals 14 residues. V dropped 0 bases and J dropped 5 bases, with 9 bases sitting between them. The CDR3 region is CASSVGGEENIQYF. The CDR3 DNA follows: TGTGCCAGCAGCGTAGGAGGGGAGGAAAACATTCAGTACTTC.

Comments on this clone: Other DNA sequences within the sample encode an identical CDR3. This sequence joins TRBV27 and TRBJ2-7; D is ambiguous. Germline assignment: CDR1 MNHEY and CDR2 SMNVEV (reference sequence). V was trimmed by 5 bases and J by 1 base, leaving 6 bases between them. CDR3 length equals 12 residues. CDR3 amino acids: CASSPPSYEQYF. The CDR3 DNA is TGTGCCAGCAGTCCCCCGTCCTACGAGCAGTACTTC.

The V gene is TRBV7-9, the J gene TRBJ2-7; tentatively, D is TRBD1 or TRBD2 (6 bases each). The CDR3 consists of 14 residues. Between the trimmed V and J ends, which lost 8 bases and 5 bases, there was a span of 19 bases. Germline V CDR1 and CDR2: SEHNR, FQNEAQ (reference sequence). The CDR3 DNA reads as TGTGCCAGCGGCTACTTGGAGGGGGAGAACGAGCAGTACTTC. Residues: CASGYLEGENEQYF.

This clone was observed a single time. The chain recombines TRBV30 with TRBJ2-7; D might be TRBD1 (6 bases). CDR1 and CDR2 from the germline V gene are GTSNPN and SVGIG (reference sequence). This CDR3 has 14 residues. Trimming cost V 3 bases and J 0 bases, with 12 bases left between them. CDR3 region: CAWSEDSSSYEQYF. As DNA, the CDR3 is TGTGCCTGGAGCGAGGACAGTAGCTCCTACGAGCAGTACTTC.

The rearrangement joins TRBV7-9 to TRBJ2-1; 9 bases agree with TRBD2. The V segment lost 8 bases and the J segment 9 bases; nucleotides outside the gene matches: 14. Germline lookup yields CDR1 SEHNR and CDR2 FQNEAQ (reference sequence). The CDR3 contains 15 residues. The CDR3 region is CASGASSGARGEQFF. CDR3 sequence (DNA): TGTGCCAGCGGGGCCTCTAGCGGGGCGCGTGGTGAGCAGTTCTTC.

The rearrangement links TRBV7-6 to TRBJ2-5; 8 nucleotides match TRBD2. V was pared by 5 bases and J by 7 bases, with 12 bases of the junction left unmatched. This CDR3 spans 15 amino acids. CDR1 and CDR2 (germline): SGHVS, FNYEAQ. CDR3 sequence: CASSPSTGGRRTQYF. DNA of the CDR3: TGTGCCAGCAGCCCATCGACGGGAGGGCGGCGGACCCAGTACTTC. Full variable domain (remainder filled in from reference TRBV7-6 and TRBJ2-5): GAGVSQSPRYKVTKRGQDVALRCDPISGHVSLYWYRQALGQGPEFLTYFNYEAQQDKSGLPNDRFSAERPEGSISTLTIQRTEQRDSAMYRCASSPSTGGRRTQYFGPGTRLLVL.

This chain connects TRBV7-2 to TRBJ2-1; 11 nucleotides match TRBD2. The ends lost 5 bases at V and 4 bases at J; junction bases unmatched: 7. The CDR3 totals 16 residues. The germline V gene encodes CDR1 SGHTA and CDR2 FQGNSA. CDR3 bases: TGTGCCAGCAGCCCGCGACTAGCGGGGCCGTACAATGAGCAGTTCTTC. This translates into CASSPRLAGPYNEQFF.

As DNA, the CDR3 is TGTGCCAGCAGCCTAGTGGGTGAGGGTGCCTACGAGCAGTACTTC. Amino acid sequence: CASSLVGEGAYEQYF. This chain joins TRBV13 and TRBJ2-7, with D maybe TRBD2 (5 bases). The CDR3 is 15 amino acids. Germline values: CDR1 PRHDT, CDR2 FYEKMQ (reference sequence). Trimming removed 5 bases at V and 2 bases at J, with 16 bases between.

The chain links TRBV6-5 to TRBJ2-3; perhaps D is TRBD1 or TRBD2 (6 bases each). Trimming shortened V by 5 bases and J by 7 bases, and 16 bases separated the two germline ends. The CDR3 loop spans 14 amino acids. Germline V gene sequence: CDR1 MNHEY, CDR2 SVGAGI. CDR3 coding DNA: TGTGCCAGCAGTCCTAGGGGGGAACTATATACGCAGTATTTT. It specifies CASSPRGELYTQYF.

This clone has only a few counts. The chain links TRBV25-1 to TRBJ1-6; TRBD1 matches at 7 bases. Losses at the gene ends were 5 bases for V and 8 bases for J; bases not matched to a gene: 3. The CDR3 extends over 13 amino acids. Germline CDR1 MGHDK, CDR2 SYGVNS. The CDR3 coding sequence is TGTGCCAGCAGTTTAGGGGGCTATTCACCCCTCCACTTT. As protein: CASSLGGYSPLHF.

The rearrangement uses TRBV29-1 and TRBJ2-3; maybe TRBD2 (6 bases). CDR1 and CDR2 from the germline V gene are SQVTM and ANQGSEA. The CDR3 has 14 residues. Trimming left V 4 bases short and J 2 bases short, with 13 bases between. The CDR3 nucleotides read TGCAGCGTTGGAGATGGGGGGAACACAGATACGCAGTATTTT. Translating it yields CSVGDGGNTDTQYF.

This rearrangement joins TRBV6-4 to TRBJ2-1, with 12 bases that match TRBD1. The V and J ends lost 0 bases and 10 bases, in that order; junction bases with no gene match: 7. Germline CDR1 reads MRHNA; CDR2 reads SNTAGT. The CDR3 is 16 residues long. This CDR3 reads CASSDSKGQGAHEQFF. The CDR3 DNA reads as TGTGCCAGCAGTGACTCGAAGGGACAGGGGGCCCACGAGCAGTTCTTC.

The genes are TRBV30 and TRBJ1-2; D is uncertain. CDR1 GTSNPN and CDR2 SVGIG come from the germline V gene (reference sequence). With 4 bases removed from V and 8 bases from J, the gap between germline ends came to 14 bases. This CDR3 has 12 amino acids. The CDR3 DNA follows: TGTGCCTGGACAGAGGCCGGTTGGGGCTACACCTTC. Encoded protein: CAWTEAGWGYTF.

The chain employs TRBV5-1 and TRBJ2-1; possible D gene TRBD2, 6 bases. Between the trimmed V and J ends, which lost 4 bases and 4 bases, there was a span of 24 bases. The CDR3 contains 18 residues. CDR1 and CDR2 from the germline V gene are SGHRS and YFSETQ. The CDR3 loop reads CASSAGTGIRSSYNEQFF. CDR3 nucleotides: TGCGCCAGCAGCGCCGGGACTGGCATCCGATCCTCTTACAATGAGCAGTTCTTC.

This rearrangement joins TRBV2 to TRBJ2-1, with a tentative D call TRBD1 (6 bases). The CDR3 contains 16 residues. V was cut by 0 bases and J by 5 bases, with 14 bases left in between. Germline CDR1 is SNHLY and CDR2 is FYNNEI. The CDR3 DNA reads as TGTGCCAGCAGTGAAGCGGGGGCCCCCTTGGACAATGAGCAGTTCTTC. It is translated as CASSEAGAPLDNEQFF.

The J gene is TRBJ2-1, the V gene TRBV7-6; 8 nucleotides match TRBD2. V lost 5 bases to trimming and J lost 4 bases; unmatched junction nucleotides: 16. Germline V gene sequence: CDR1 SGHVS, CDR2 FNYEAQ. This CDR3 is 18 amino acids long. The CDR3 region is CASSKMAGGEGTYNEQFF. DNA for the CDR3: TGTGCCAGCAGCAAGATGGCGGGAGGAGAGGGAACGTACAATGAGCAGTTCTTC.

With regard to this clone: Other DNA sequences within the sample encode an identical CDR3. The V call is TRBV5-6, the J call TRBJ2-7, with D hard to call. The CDR3 is 12 residues long. The germline gives CDR1 SGHDT, CDR2 YYEEEE. V was shortened by 3 bases and J by 4 bases, with 8 bases between the two germline ends. The CDR3 DNA reads as TGTGCCAGCAGCTCGGGTTCTTACGAGCAGTACTTC. Translated, it gives CASSSGSYEQYF. The entire variable domain, with the rest obtained from reference TRBV5-6 and TRBJ2-7, is as follows: DAGVTQSPTHLIKTRGQQVTLRCSPKSGHDTVSWYQQALGQGPQFIFQYYEEEERQRGNFPDRFSGHQFPNYSSELNVNALLLGDSALYLCASSSGSYEQYFGPGTRLTVT.

This clone appeared a single time. Other DNA variants within this sample encode the same CDR3. The chain combines TRBV5-1 with TRBJ2-7, with D hard to call. The germline V gene has CDR1 SGHRS and CDR2 YFSETQ. The CDR3 length is 13 residues. Trimming left V 5 bases short and J 2 bases short, with 11 bases between. The CDR3 region is CASSPDGAYEQYF. The CDR3 DNA is TGCGCCAGCAGTCCCGATGGCGCCTACGAGCAGTACTTC.